A single sample gave rise to the 10 T cell receptor beta chains below, sequenced in a study of T cell repertoires in cytomegalovirus infection. TCRdb re-called the reads with MiXCR, one entry per CDR3 protein. The sample records 65,000 to 90,000 distinct CDR3 sequences, 3% to 4% being singletons. Input material: PBMCs. These receptors originate from a human donor in good health (CMV status not recorded). Some clones in this sample may be carry-over from other donors' samples.

This clonotype was counted many times. The chain recombines TRBV7-2 with TRBJ2-1, with unresolved D. Germline V gene lookup returns CDR1 SGHTA and CDR2 FQGNSA. CDR3 length: 17 amino acids. Deletions cut 5 bases from V and 0 bases from J, with 17 bases between. CDR3 nucleotides: TGTGCCAGCAGCCCGGGCCCCCAAGTTTTCTCCTACAATGAGCAGTTCTTC. Residues: CASSPGPQVFSYNEQFF.

This clonotype has only a few counts. The chain couples TRBV29-1 to TRBJ2-7, with unresolved D. The CDR3 is 12 residues long. Germline assignment: CDR1 SQVTM and CDR2 ANQGSEA. Between the trimmed V and J ends, which lost 0 bases and 4 bases, there was a span of 7 bases. Here the CDR3 DNA reads TGCAGCGTTGAAGAAGCAGGATACGAGCAGTACTTC. Translation gives CSVEEAGYEQYF.

In its sample, this clonotype was seen many times. The rearrangement uses TRBV7-6 and TRBJ1-1; TRBD1 is a possible D gene (6 bases). Germline V CDR1 and CDR2: SGHVS, FNYEAQ. Trimming removed 3 bases from V and 7 bases from J, with 12 bases in between. The CDR3 consists of 13 residues. CDR3 in amino acids: CASSFSGQIEAFF. The CDR3 DNA reads TGTGCCAGCAGCTTCTCCGGACAGATTGAAGCTTTCTTT.

This clonotype came up many times. The CDR3 DNA sequence: TGTGCCAGCAGTACGGGCAGGGGCCTATCAACTAATGAAAAACTGTTTTTT. It codes for CASSTGRGLSTNEKLFF. The V and J genes are TRBV6-6 and TRBJ1-4, with TRBD1 as a possible D gene (6 bases). Germline V gene lookup returns CDR1 MNHNY and CDR2 SVGAGI (reference sequence). V was pared by 5 bases and J by 0 bases, with 16 bases between. The CDR3 loop spans 17 amino acids.

This clonotype occurred many times. The chain has TRBV7-2 and TRBJ2-7, with D perhaps matching TRBD2 (7 bases). The CDR3 has 15 residues. The V and J ends lost 5 bases and 1 base respectively, with 15 bases between them. Germline CDR1 and CDR2: SGHTA and FQGNSA. CDR3 residues: CASSPRRGASYEQYF. CDR3 coding DNA: TGTGCCAGCAGCCCCCGACGGGGGGCGTCCTACGAGCAGTACTTC.

At least ten counts were recorded for this clonotype. The rearrangement joins TRBV7-2 to TRBJ1-5; D gene unclear. There are 11 residues in the CDR3. Germline lookup yields CDR1 SGHTA and CDR2 FQGNSA. V was clipped by 5 bases and J by 7 bases, with 6 bases between them. CDR3 region: CASSEGQPQHF. In DNA form, the CDR3 reads TGTGCCAGCAGCGAGGGACAGCCCCAGCATTTT.

This clonotype showed up many times. The J gene is TRBJ1-6, the V gene TRBV7-2; D is perhaps TRBD1 (5 bases). Germline CDR1 reads SGHTA; CDR2 reads FQGNSA. The CDR3 consists of 13 residues. Trimming cost V 9 bases and J 4 bases, with 10 bases left between them. As DNA, the CDR3 is TGTGCCAGTTCAGGGACGTATAATTCACCCCTCCACTTT. Residues: CASSGTYNSPLHF.

The table lists this clonotype with many counts. The chain links TRBV28 to TRBJ2-1; 7 nucleotides agree with TRBD1. After removal of 4 bases from V and 2 bases from J, the junction contained 14 bases not matched to a gene. Germline V gives CDR1 MDHEN, CDR2 SYDVKM. The CDR3 length is 18 residues. CDR3 sequence (DNA): TGTGCCAGCAGTTCATACCTCATTGACAGGGAAGCCTACAATGAGCAGTTCTTC. Amino acids: CASSSYLIDREAYNEQFF.

The V gene is TRBV7-2, the J gene TRBJ1-5, with TRBD1 matching over 7 bases. This CDR3 spans 16 amino acids. Germline loops: CDR1 SGHTA, CDR2 FQGNSA. V dropped 3 bases and J dropped 4; count of bases not matched to a gene: 9. The CDR3 reads CASSLVGRQGNQPQHF. CDR3 sequence (DNA): TGTGCCAGCAGCTTGGTAGGCCGACAGGGTAATCAGCCCCAGCATTTT.

This rearrangement joins TRBV7-2 to TRBJ1-1, with no clear D. Per germline, CDR1 SGHTA and CDR2 FQGNSA. V was cut by 7 bases and J by 1 base, with 10 bases left in between. This CDR3 is 13 amino acids long. The CDR3 is CASNFWGNTEAFF. The CDR3 nucleotides are TGTGCCAGCAATTTCTGGGGGAACACTGAAGCTTTCTTT.